One TCR beta chain is described in this entry. Seattle patients were enrolled during active infection and followed longitudinally. This sample is drawn from a study of blood T cell repertoires in COVID-19. Across the whole study: Sample material is recorded as cDNA or gDNA derived from T cells, B-cell-depleted T cells, or PBMCs.

J was trimmed by 7 bases and V by 3 bases; bases with no gene match: 1. Germline V lookup: CDR1 MDHEN, CDR2 SYDVKM. The CDR3 is made up of 13 amino acids. Profiling relied on immunoSEQ multiplex PCR, and the TCRdb table lists in-frame clones only, not all of them. Of approximately 290,000 clones in the sample, approximately 83% were seen once. Input material: peripheral blood. The sequence was collected from an older person with COVID-19, enrolled during active disease. The genes are TRBV28 and TRBJ2-1; 9 bases line up with TRBD2. The CDR3 reads CASSFAGGNEQFF. CDR3 nucleotide sequence: TGTGCCAGCAGTTTTGCGGGAGGGAATGAGCAGTTCTTC.